Sequencing of this TCR beta chain was carried out in a study of blood T cells in healthy people across ages. V was trimmed by 5 bases and J by 4 bases, leaving 1 base between them. The CDR3 is 9 amino acids. Germline V gene lookup returns CDR1 DFQATT and CDR2 SNEGSKA (reference sequence). Sample-barcoded 5' priming and a J-beta primer mix drove a second PCR of 7 to 11 cycles. TCRdb passed the 5' RACE reads through MiXCR, listing each CDR3 protein once. Of 750,000 to 1,000,000 distinct CDR3 sequences in the sample, about 27% were seen once. This sample also appeared in a second study, on T cells of mothers and their children.

The clonotype was recovered from a woman aged 40 to 55 in good health. The V and J genes are TRBV20-1 and TRBJ2-3; D is unresolved. Material for sequencing was blood. The chain's CDR3 is CSAADTQYF. DNA of the CDR3: TGCAGTGCTGCAGATACGCAGTATTTT.